Listed below are T cell receptor beta chains from one sample, sequenced in a study of T cells in localized non-small cell lung cancer. Clones were sequenced by immunoSEQ multiplex PCR, and TCRdb holds only the in-frame ones, with some missing. The data show about 13,000 clones, with 28% seen just once and about 7.8% held by the top ten. Material: lung tumor tissue, obtained before any cancer treatment. The receptors derive from a female donor older than 55 with stage I lung adenocarcinoma. The CDR3 runs from the conserved cysteine through the conserved F or W. The D gene is left open where the match is weak. Clone size, where shown, is once, few, many, or a class for clones that have expanded.

length	V	D	size	J	DNA	CDR3
14	TRBV6-8	.	few	TRBJ1-5	TGTGCCAGCAGTTATAGCTATAGCAATCAGTCCCAGCATTTT	CASSYSYSNQSQHF
15	TRBV11-3	.	.	TRBJ1-4	TGTGCCAGCAGTCCCGAGCTCGGCCCTAATGAAAAACTGTTTTTT	CASSPELGPNEKLFF
17	TRBV30	TRBD1	.	TRBJ1-3	TGTGCCTGGAGGACCCGGACAGGCTTCCCCTCTGGAAACACCATATATTTT	CAWRTRTGFPSGNTIYF
13	TRBV30	.	.	TRBJ1-5	TGTGCCTGGAGTGTACCGGGGAATCAGCCCCAGCATTTT	CAWSVPGNQPQHF
15	TRBV6-8	.	few	TRBJ1-5	TGTGCCAGCTGCAGTTGGGGGAGCGAAAATCAGCCCCAGCATTTT	CASCSWGSENQPQHF
14	TRBV11-3	.	few	TRBJ1-2	TGTGCCAGCAGCTTAGATCGGCGGGGGAGTGGCTACACCTTC	CASSLDRRGSGYTF
16	TRBV6-8	.	.	TRBJ1-3	TGTGCCAGCAGTCCGACCGGGACCTCCTCTGGAAACACCATATATTTT	CASSPTGTSSGNTIYF
17	TRBV9	TRBD1	many	TRBJ1-3	TGTGCCAGCAGCGTAGGGGACAGCCTCCTCTCTGGAAACACCATATATTTT	CASSVGDSLLSGNTIYF
15	TRBV10-2	TRBD1	.	TRBJ2-1	TGCGCCAGCAATTCCTTATGGACAGGCGGGAATGAGCAGTTCTTC	CASNSLWTGGNEQFF
15	TRBV6-8	.	few	TRBJ1-3	TGTGCCAGCAGTCACACAGGAGACTCTGGAAACACCATATATTTT	CASSHTGDSGNTIYF
15	TRBV6-8	.	.	TRBJ1-5	TGTGCCAGCAGTTACGGGCAGGGTTTGGGCCAGCCCCAGCATTTT	CASSYGQGLGQPQHF
16	TRBV6-8	.	few	TRBJ2-7	TGTGCCAGCAGTTACGGCACCGCGAGGGGCCTCTACGAGCAGTACTTC	CASSYGTARGLYEQYF
15	TRBV19	TRBD2	.	TRBJ2-1	TGTGCCAGTAGTATTAGCGGGAGGGCCGTCAATGAGCAGTTCTTC	CASSISGRAVNEQFF
15	TRBV11-3	TRBD1	medium-sized	TRBJ1-6	TGTGCCAGCAGTCTACAGGGGGTCAATAATTCACCCCTCCACTTT	CASSLQGVNNSPLHF
15	TRBV11-3	.	medium-sized	TRBJ1-2	TGTGCCAGCACCCTGGGAGGGGGGATCGAGTATGGCTACACCTTC	CASTLGGGIEYGYTF
18	TRBV15	.	.	TRBJ1-1	TGTGCCACCAGCAGAGGGGGAAGCGGAGGTCTTGGCGGAACTGAAGCTTTCTTT	CATSRGGSGGLGGTEAFF
12	TRBV6-8	.	few	TRBJ2-7	TGTGCCAGCAGTTACCTGGGGGGAGAGCAGTACTTC	CASSYLGGEQYF
13	TRBV12-5	.	few	TRBJ1-3	TGTGCTAGTGGTCTCGAAACTGGAAACACCATATATTTT	CASGLETGNTIYF
16	TRBV28	TRBD1	.	TRBJ2-3	TGTGCCAGCAGTTGGATCGGGACAGGGGGCGGGGATACGCAGTATTTT	CASSWIGTGGGDTQYF
15	TRBV9	TRBD1	many	TRBJ1-2	TGTGCCAGCAGCCCGAGCCCAGGGGGCGCGTATGGCTACACCTTC	CASSPSPGGAYGYTF
16	TRBV18	TRBD1	.	TRBJ2-7	TGTGCCAGCTCACAATCAAAACAGGGGTCGTTGGGTGAGCAGTACTTC	CASSQSKQGSLGEQYF
15	TRBV28	.	.	TRBJ2-6	TGTGCCAGCACCCCGGGGGCGGCAGGGGCCAACGTCCTGACTTTC	CASTPGAAGANVLTF
14	TRBV6-8	TRBD2	few	TRBJ2-1	TGTGCCAGCAGATGGACTAGCGGGAGGAATGAGCAGTTCTTC	CASRWTSGRNEQFF
15	TRBV11-3	.	few	TRBJ2-3	TGTGCCAGCAGCTCACTAAACAGTGGTGGCGATACGCAGTATTTT	CASSSLNSGGDTQYF
13	TRBV6-1	.	.	TRBJ1-2	TGTGCCAGCAGTGAAGCGCTAGGGTACGGCTACACCTTC	CASSEALGYGYTF
17	TRBV9	TRBD1	few	TRBJ1-1	TGTGCCAGCAGCGCCTCCGGGACAGGGGTAAGGGGCACTGAAGCTTTCTTT	CASSASGTGVRGTEAFF
16	TRBV9	.	few	TRBJ2-3	TGTGCCAGCAGCGCTCGGGAAGGGAGTTTCACAGATACGCAGTATTTT	CASSAREGSFTDTQYF
16	TRBV6-8	TRBD2	medium-sized	TRBJ2-5	TGTGCCAGCATGCGGGGACTAGCGGCCTTCCAAGAGACCCAGTACTTC	CASMRGLAAFQETQYF
14	TRBV6-8	TRBD1	few	TRBJ1-1	TGTGCCAGCAGTTGGCCTGGGACAGGGGGTGAGGCTTTCTTT	CASSWPGTGGEAFF
13	TRBV28	.	.	TRBJ1-1	TGTGCCAGCAGCCCAGGGGACCGTTTAGAAGCTTTCTTT	CASSPGDRLEAFF
15	TRBV7-6	TRBD1	many	TRBJ2-2	TGTGCCAGCAGCCCGCGACAGGGTCCGGGCGGGGAGCTGTTTTTT	CASSPRQGPGGELFF
14	TRBV19	.	.	TRBJ1-1	TGTGCCAGTAGTATCGTGGGTCTGAACACTGAAGCTTTCTTT	CASSIVGLNTEAFF